This T cell receptor (beta chain) was captured in a study of T cell responses to AZD1222 COVID-19 vaccine (dated by TCRdb to the early 2020s). About the full investigation: A total of approximately 250 trial participants underwent TCR sequencing, of whom 200 to 220 had received two doses of AZD1222 and approximately 26 had received two doses of the MenACWY control vaccine. Trial participants were enrolled by age into subgroups of 18-55, 56-69 and 70-plus years, and around 150, 28 and 57 TCR-sequenced participants, respectively, were included in these subgroups.

A word on this clone: Its antigen is unknown. No much larger clonotype is one base removed from it; base qualities were not supplied.

Overall results and qualifications from the work: Because no samples from the day 14 peak response were available, repertoires could be characterized only after the peak T cell response. After two AZD1222 doses, both the breadth and the depth of spike-specific TCRs were significantly higher than at day 0 and than in MenACWY recipients. Participants were mostly white British, with more females than males. The authors suggested clonal diversity may have been underestimated. In the small 56-69-year group, the increase in depth fell short of significance, most likely because of low power. The whole spike protein was spanned by vaccine-associated CD4 TCRs, and dominant responses were seen in regions 160-218 and 743-854. Epitopes outside the regions mutated in the B.1.351 and B.1.1.7 variants were reportedly recognized by nearly half of the unique spike-specific TCRs. Conclusions about previously exposed vaccinees are limited, since just a handful of AZD1222 recipients were seropositive for SARS-CoV-2 at baseline.

Per the publication, the time point label means: baseline before first vaccination. What this sample's treatment or condition label stands for: meningococcal conjugate vaccine given as trial control. Samples from vaccinated people were obtained from the UK trials COV001 and COV002, which included a single-blind randomized controlled phase 2/3 trial of AZD1222 (ChAdOx1 nCoV-19) in healthy adults. For TCRbeta chain sequencing, PBMC samples were collected from trial participants at day 0 and at day 28 after the second dose. The CDR3 regions of human TCRbeta chains were subjected to immunosequencing. In the original analysis: Repertoire TCRs were matched against a reference library of SARS-CoV-2-specific TCRs generated with the MIRA antigen-specificity platform. Breadth meant the fraction of unique TCRs that were SARS-CoV-2-associated, whereas depth meant the fraction of total T cells that were SARS-CoV-2-associated. Each spike-specific TCR was assigned to its reactive spike region and to a CD4 or CD8 class using the MIRA data. Log10-transformed breadth and depth values were compared by one-way ANOVA with Sidak's multiple comparisons tests. TCRdb's version of the immuneACCESS table is confined to in-frame rearrangements and falls short of the full clone set. An unresolved V gene accounts for under half of the shortfall where checked; the remainder is of unknown origin. Clonal size and the V and J genes are those of that table, whereas D and trimming came from the DNA. The sample data list about 110,000 clones, and roughly 87% of these were observed just once. Of the sample, approximately 3.1% is held by the ten largest clones.

V is pared back by 6 bases and J by 2 bases, with 14 bases lying between the germline termini. Per the germline V gene (reference sequence), LNHDA is the CDR1 and SQIVND is the CDR2. The CDR3 contains 14 residues, cysteine and phenylalanine counted. The CDR3 DNA has 42 bases and is translated from base 1. The rearranged chain carries TRBV19 and TRBJ2-7; the D call is possibly TRBD1 or TRBD2, each sharing 6 bases. This receptor was taken from an adult in good health. The sample in question was peripheral blood, obtained on day 0 of MenACWY control vaccination. The DNA sequence is given as TGTGCCAGTAGCGAGGGGGGCCGTACCTACGAGCAGTACTTC. This gives the protein CASSEGGRTYEQYF.